This TCR beta chain originates from a study of early T cells in non-severe SARS-CoV-2 infection. This clonotype was counted once. The CDR3 totals 13 residues. Trimming took 2 bases from V and 3 from J; bases not matched to a gene: 1. Per germline, CDR1 SGHTA and CDR2 FQGNSA. Researchers attached unique molecular identifiers to individual cDNA molecules. Via MiXCR, TCRdb re-called the 5' RACE reads, giving one row per CDR3 protein. The top ten clones hold about a tenth of a sample with under 70,000 distinct CDR3 sequences, around 14% of them seen once. The clonotype was recovered from an adult who was a healthcare worker with PCR-confirmed SARS-CoV-2 infection or an uninfected control (not recorded which). This specimen was whole blood, taken at baseline. The chain is built from TRBV7-2 and TRBJ2-7, with 7 bases lining up with TRBD2. The CDR3 coding sequence is TGTGCCAGCAGCTTAAGGACTAGCTACGAGCAGTACTTC. Its protein is CASSLRTSYEQYF.